This T cell receptor beta chain was profiled in a study of identical twins. General study findings and limits: Abundant beta clonotypes from cord blood bore fewer insertions; memory repertoires lacked this pattern.

One entry per CDR3 protein results from TCRdb running MiXCR on the 5' RACE reads. The data show approximately 690,000 distinct CDR3 sequences, with around 5.7% seen just once and about 2% held by the top ten. As concerns this clonotype: What it recognizes is unknown.

The TCR originated in a man between 18 and 29 years old in good health. Sequences were obtained from naive T cells sorted from blood.

CDR3 residues: CASSLAPSLASKGNEQFF. CDR3 DNA: TGTGCCAGCAGCTTAGCCCCCAGCCTAGCTTCAAAGGGCAATGAGCAGTTCTTC. J is TRBJ2-1 and V is TRBV7-6, with D perhaps TRBD2 (5 bases). Trimming removed 0 bases from V and 6 bases from J, with 21 bases in between. The CDR3 sequence is 18 residues long. CDR1 and CDR2 (germline): SGHVS, FNYEAQ.